The rows below give T cell receptor beta chains drawn from one sample of a study of T cells in Graves' hyperthyroidism and ophthalmopathy. TCRdb reanalysed the multiplex PCR reads using MiXCR and keeps one entry per CDR3 protein. Counted here are approximately 590,000 distinct CDR3 sequences, around 14% occurring once; the ten biggest clones make up around 6.6%. The sample consisted of blood. The receptors come from a woman under 40 with Graves' hyperthyroidism. Each CDR3 is given with its conserved first and last residue. The D gene is left open where the match is weak. Only some rows state a clone size, as once, few, many or a class for expanded clones.

j_call v_call d_call clone_size cdr3_aa cdr3_nt
TRBJ1-4 TRBV14 NA few CASSPHATNEKLFF TGTGCCAGCAGCCCTCATGCAACTAATGAAAAACTGTTTTTT
TRBJ1-2 TRBV30 NA many CAWSVLRANGYTF TGTGCCTGGAGTGTACTGAGAGCTAATGGCTACACCTTC
TRBJ2-2 TRBV6-1 NA NA CASRRGSGDTGELFF TGTGCCAGCAGAAGGGGGTCAGGGGACACCGGGGAGCTGTTTTTT
TRBJ2-3 TRBV9 NA few CASSVWLATDTQYF TGTGCCAGCAGCGTATGGCTAGCAACAGATACGCAGTATTTT
TRBJ2-1 TRBV7-3 NA few CASSLTAMGLQFF TGTGCCAGCAGCTTAACGGCCATGGGGCTTCAGTTCTTC
TRBJ1-2 TRBV5-1 TRBD1 many CASSITGVAYGYTF TGCGCCAGCAGCATAACAGGGGTGGCCTATGGCTACACCTTC
TRBJ2-1 TRBV7-2 TRBD1 many CASSLAWGTGGNEQFF TGTGCCAGCAGCTTAGCGTGGGGGACAGGGGGTAATGAGCAGTTCTTC
TRBJ2-3 TRBV19 NA NA CASRSQAEPDTQYF TGTGCCAGTAGATCTCAGGCGGAACCAGATACGCAGTATTTT
TRBJ2-1 TRBV11-1 NA many CASSLANSYNEQFF TGTGCCAGCAGCTTGGCGAACTCCTACAATGAGCAGTTCTTC
TRBJ2-3 TRBV29-1 NA NA CSVEESFRLDFTDTQYF TGCAGCGTTGAAGAGTCTTTTAGACTAGATTTCACAGATACGCAGTATTTT
TRBJ2-3 TRBV2 TRBD2 many CASSPLAGAAADTQYF TGTGCCAGCAGTCCGTTAGCGGGAGCGGCGGCAGATACGCAGTATTTT
TRBJ1-2 TRBV30 NA many CAWSGSQPTYGYTF TGTGCCTGGAGTGGGTCTCAACCTACCTATGGCTACACCTTC
TRBJ2-7 TRBV10-3 TRBD2 NA CAISDLRTSGSIYEQYF TGTGCCATCAGTGATCTTCGGACTAGCGGGAGCATCTACGAGCAGTACTTC
TRBJ2-5 TRBV7-2 NA many CASSLVSGSETQYF TGTGCCAGCAGCTTAGTTTCAGGGTCCGAGACCCAGTACTTC
TRBJ2-7 TRBV10-3 TRBD1 few CAMGQTYEQYF TGTGCCATGGGACAGACCTACGAGCAGTACTTC
TRBJ2-3 TRBV19 TRBD2 NA CASSIRTSGRRHTQYF TGTGCCAGTAGTATCCGGACTAGCGGGAGGAGGCATACGCAGTATTTT
TRBJ1-4 TRBV12-3/TRBV12-4 NA many CASSRTGVNEKLFF TGTGCCAGCAGTCGAACAGGAGTTAATGAAAAACTGTTTTTT
TRBJ2-7 TRBV7-2 TRBD1 NA CASSSRQGLPYEQYF TGTGCCAGCAGCTCTAGACAGGGTCTTCCCTACGAGCAGTACTTC
TRBJ2-1 TRBV11-2 NA many CASSLEWSQTYNEQFF TGTGCCAGCAGCTTAGAATGGAGCCAAACATACAATGAGCAGTTCTTC
TRBJ1-2 TRBV10-3 TRBD1 many CAISESPDRELGYTF TGTGCCATCAGTGAGTCGCCGGACAGGGAACTTGGCTACACCTTC
TRBJ2-5 TRBV27 NA many CASSSLGPSRGETQYF TGTGCCAGCAGTTCACTGGGGCCTTCGAGAGGAGAGACCCAGTACTTC
TRBJ2-7 TRBV5-1 NA many CASSLQQGGLGEQYF TGCGCCAGCAGCTTGCAGCAGGGAGGATTGGGCGAGCAGTACTTC
TRBJ1-1 TRBV3-1 NA many CASSQQDTNTEAFF TGTGCCAGCAGCCAACAGGACACGAACACTGAAGCTTTCTTT
TRBJ2-3 TRBV12-3/TRBV12-4 TRBD2 many CASSLNGAGADTQYF TGTGCCAGCAGTTTAAATGGAGCGGGAGCAGATACGCAGTATTTT
TRBJ2-1 TRBV19 TRBD2 NA CASSIQTLAGGATDEQFF TGTGCCAGTAGTATACAAACTTTAGCGGGAGGAGCAACCGATGAGCAGTTCTTC
TRBJ2-7 TRBV13 NA many CASSLGGAKLYEQYF TGTGCCAGCAGCTTGGGGGGGGCCAAGCTCTACGAGCAGTACTTC
TRBJ2-7 TRBV12-3/TRBV12-4 NA many CASSLYSWLDYEQYF TGTGCCAGCAGTTTATACAGTTGGCTAGATTACGAGCAGTACTTC